The clone carrying this T cell receptor beta chain was observed at least ten times. Its antigen is not identified. This specimen comes from a study of neurological immune-mediated disorders. 5'RACE employing 10-nucleotide random UMIs yielded the cDNA. TCRdb itself ran the 5' RACE reads through MiXCR, one entry per CDR3 protein. The sample holds about 71,000 distinct CDR3 sequences, 4.5% seen once. The study's findings and limits: The repertoires of 18 of 34 multiple sclerosis patients fell into one related-CDR3 cluster (a possible signature) under phylogenetic grouping. Patients with HTLV-1-associated myelopathy showed the most TCR clonal expansion. Those with multiple sclerosis showed the least, falling below healthy controls.

V was pared by 6 bases and J by 7 bases, with 13 bases of the junction left unmatched. The CDR3 loop spans 17 amino acids. Germline CDR1 is SQVTM and CDR2 is ANQGSEA. Sequenced: PBMCs. The TCR comes from a man aged 25-45 years with multiple sclerosis. The chain is built from TRBV29-1 and TRBJ2-1, with 15 bases fitting TRBD2. The CDR3 loop reads CSVAGLAGGLKGNEQFF. DNA for the CDR3: TGCAGCGTCGCGGGACTAGCGGGGGGTCTCAAAGGTAATGAGCAGTTCTTC.